Here is one T cell receptor (beta chain) with its context. Its binding antigen is unknown. No much larger clone is present one base from it, and per-base qualities are unavailable. This specimen belongs to a study of neurological immune-mediated disorders (dated by TCRdb to the late 2010s). Context from the whole study: Of the roughly 34 multiple sclerosis patients, roughly 30 had relapsing-remitting MS and 3 had secondary progressive MS. Peripheral blood TCR-beta repertoires from patients with HTLV-I-associated myelopathy (HAM/TSP), patients with multiple sclerosis, and healthy controls were compared in the study using UMI-based sequencing. The 106 TCR-beta libraries covered PBMC samples along with longitudinal samples, technical triplicates, and paired sorted CD4+ and CD8+ T-cell subsets. The cohort was made up of 68 subjects, consisting of around 14 HAM/TSP patients, about 35 multiple sclerosis patients and 20 healthy controls. Results and caveats for the whole study, not just this receptor: TCR clonal expansion was highest in HAM/TSP patients and lowest in MS patients, with MS patients falling below even healthy controls. Across subjects, expanded clones never shared an identical CDR3 amino acid sequence, which suggests that the TCR-beta repertoires in every group were private. In a phylogenetic analysis, the repertoires of 18 out of 34 MS patients fell into a single cluster of related CDR3 sequences, pointing to a possible signature at the repertoire level. The MS cluster showed no association with clinical or MRI features, and the authors stated that larger cohorts are needed.

To synthesize cDNA, template-switch 5'RACE was performed with a primer carrying a 10-nucleotide random unique molecular identifier so that each TCR transcript was tagged. Each sequencing run produced over 180 million TCR-beta sequences covering 15-18 subjects. Total RNA was extracted with the RNeasy kit. Using the KAPA Real-time Library Amplification kit, TCR-beta VDJ regions were amplified with primers for the TCR constant region and the 5'RACE anchor. A first PCR added sample indexes and Illumina adaptors, after which a second PCR increased the library yield. After Ampure bead purification, the TCR product of roughly 650 bp was size-selected on a 2% E-gel SizeSelection system. Before pooling, libraries had their quality checked on a Bioanalyzer, their concentration measured with Qubit, and their quantity determined with the Kapa Library Quantification kit. Paired-end 2 x 150 bp sequencing of the libraries was performed on an Illumina HiSeq 2500. To increase sequence diversity, roughly 24-31% phiX was spiked into each library pool. On the study's bioinformatics: Quality-filtered reads were processed with the UMI-based MiGEC pipeline, and over 80% of raw TCR sequences were removed by the MiGEC pipeline during error correction. VDJ genes were aligned to IMGT germline references, and clonotypes were defined by unique CDR3 amino acid sequence plus V-J genes. VDJtools evaluated clonal expansion, Shannon diversity and CDR3 relatedness (CalcPairwiseDistances, ClusterSamples); CLCbio workbench built phylogenetic trees. A clone was classed as expanded if it had 8 or more unique UMIs, a cutoff based on coefficient-of-variation modelling across technical triplicates. The public reads were reprocessed in TCRdb via fastp at Q25 and MiXCR, keeping in-frame beta chains. A single entry per CDR3 protein holds the most common genes and DNA from its merged rows. Clone size and V and J calls follow TCRdb, not the original study. For this sample there are about 70,000 distinct CDR3 sequences; 5.2% appear just once. About 5.3% of the sample is taken by the ten largest.

For unsorted PBMC libraries, 2 million PBMCs were used after storage in RNAlater at -80 degrees C until RNA extraction. Multiple sclerosis patients were enrolled in a US clinical protocol evaluating disease progression by magnetic resonance imaging. Peripheral blood was subjected to Ficoll-Hypaque density gradient centrifugation to isolate PBMCs, which were then cryopreserved in liquid nitrogen. Inclusive of the bounding cysteine and phenylalanine, the CDR3 is 15 residues long. Here the CDR3 DNA is all that survives: 45 bases in frame from base 1. The sequence joins TRBV21-1 to TRBJ2-2; no check of the table's D call, TRBD1, against the DNA was made. TRBV21-1 is assigned pseudogene status. The clonotype was recovered from a human donor with multiple sclerosis. The donor label of this sample is uncertain. Sample: PBMCs. The DNA is TGTGCCAGCAGCAATTTCCGGGGATACACCGGGGAGCTGTTTTTT. Its protein reads: CASSNFRGYTGELFF.